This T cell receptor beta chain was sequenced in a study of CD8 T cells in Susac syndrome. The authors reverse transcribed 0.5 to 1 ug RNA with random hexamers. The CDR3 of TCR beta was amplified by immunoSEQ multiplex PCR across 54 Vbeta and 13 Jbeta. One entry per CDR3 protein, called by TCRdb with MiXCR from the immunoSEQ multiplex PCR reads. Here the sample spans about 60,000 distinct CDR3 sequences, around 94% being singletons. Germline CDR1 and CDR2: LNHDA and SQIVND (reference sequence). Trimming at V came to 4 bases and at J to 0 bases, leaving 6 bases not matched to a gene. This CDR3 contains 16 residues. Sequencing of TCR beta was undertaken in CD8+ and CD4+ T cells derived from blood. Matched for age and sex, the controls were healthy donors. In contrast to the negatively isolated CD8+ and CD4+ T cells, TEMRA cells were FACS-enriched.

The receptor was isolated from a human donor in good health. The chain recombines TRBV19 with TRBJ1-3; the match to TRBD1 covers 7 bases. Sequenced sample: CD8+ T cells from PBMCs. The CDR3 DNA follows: TGTGCCAGTAGTACGGGTGGGACAGCCTCTGGAAACACCATATATTTT. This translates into CASSTGGTASGNTIYF.